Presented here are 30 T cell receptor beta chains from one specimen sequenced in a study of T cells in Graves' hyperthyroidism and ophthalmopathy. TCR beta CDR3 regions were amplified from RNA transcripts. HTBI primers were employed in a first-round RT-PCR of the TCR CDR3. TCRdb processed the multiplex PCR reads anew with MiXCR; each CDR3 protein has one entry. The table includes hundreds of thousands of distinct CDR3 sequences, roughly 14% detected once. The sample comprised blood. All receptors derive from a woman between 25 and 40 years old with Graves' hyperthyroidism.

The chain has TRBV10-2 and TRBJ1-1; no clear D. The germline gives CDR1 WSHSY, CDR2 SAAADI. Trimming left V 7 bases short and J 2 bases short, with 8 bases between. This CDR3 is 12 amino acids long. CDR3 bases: TGCGCCAGCAAGCGGCCAAACACTGAAGCTTTCTTT. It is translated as CASKRPNTEAFF.

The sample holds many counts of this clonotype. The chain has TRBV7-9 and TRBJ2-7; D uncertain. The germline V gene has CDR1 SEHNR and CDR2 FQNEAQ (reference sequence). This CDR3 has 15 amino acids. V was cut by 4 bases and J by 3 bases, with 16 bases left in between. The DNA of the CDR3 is TGTGCCAGCAGCTCAGACCCACCCTCTAACTACGAGCAGTACTTC. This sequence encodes CASSSDPPSNYEQYF. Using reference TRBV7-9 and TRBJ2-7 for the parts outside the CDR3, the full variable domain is DTGVSQNPRHKITKRGQNVTFRCDPISEHNRLYWYRQTLGQGPEFLTYFQNEAQLEKSRLLSDRFSAERPKGSFSTLEIQRTEQGDSAMYLCASSSDPPSNYEQYFGPGTRLTVT.

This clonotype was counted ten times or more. CDR3 region: CASSLRGEGSRQPQHF. The CDR3 region has the DNA TGTGCCAGCAGTTTAAGAGGAGAGGGGTCGAGGCAGCCCCAGCATTTT. The rearrangement links TRBV28 to TRBJ1-5; maybe TRBD1 (5 bases). V was clipped by 2 bases and J by 7 bases, with 18 bases between them. Germline-derived CDR1 and CDR2 are MDHEN and SYDVKM. The CDR3 is 16 amino acids.

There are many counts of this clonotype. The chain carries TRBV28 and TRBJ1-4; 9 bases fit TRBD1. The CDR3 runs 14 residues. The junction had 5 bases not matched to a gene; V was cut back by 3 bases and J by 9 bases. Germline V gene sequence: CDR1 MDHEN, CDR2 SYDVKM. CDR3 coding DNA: TGTGCCAGCAGTTTGGGGACAGGGTGGCAAAAACTGTTTTTT. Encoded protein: CASSLGTGWQKLFF.

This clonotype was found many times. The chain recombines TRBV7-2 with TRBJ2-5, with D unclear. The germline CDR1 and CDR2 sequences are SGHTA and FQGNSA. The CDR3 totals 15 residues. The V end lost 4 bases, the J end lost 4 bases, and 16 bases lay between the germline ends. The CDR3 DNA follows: TGTGCCAGCAGCTCGCAAGCTGGATTTGGAGAGACCCAGTACTTC. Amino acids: CASSSQAGFGETQYF. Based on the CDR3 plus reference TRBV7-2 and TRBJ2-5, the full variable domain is GAGVSQSPSNKVTEKGKDVELRCDPISGHTALYWYRQSLGQGLEFLIYFQGNSAPDKSGLPSDRFSAERTGGSVSTLTIQRTQQEDSAVYLCASSSQAGFGETQYFGPGTRLLVL.

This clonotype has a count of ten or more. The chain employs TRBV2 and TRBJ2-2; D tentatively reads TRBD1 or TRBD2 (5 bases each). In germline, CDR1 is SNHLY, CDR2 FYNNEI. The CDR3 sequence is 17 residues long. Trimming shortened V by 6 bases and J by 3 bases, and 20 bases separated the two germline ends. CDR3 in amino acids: CASRRGSAVFDTGELFF. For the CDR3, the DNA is TGTGCCAGCAGGAGGGGCTCAGCCGTTTTTGACACCGGGGAGCTGTTTTTT. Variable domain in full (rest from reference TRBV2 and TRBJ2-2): EPEVTQTPSHQVTQMGQEVILRCVPISNHLYFYWYRQILGQKVEFLVSFYNNEISEKSEIFDDQFSVERPDGSNFTLKIRSTKLEDSAMYFCASRRGSAVFDTGELFFGEGSRLTVL.

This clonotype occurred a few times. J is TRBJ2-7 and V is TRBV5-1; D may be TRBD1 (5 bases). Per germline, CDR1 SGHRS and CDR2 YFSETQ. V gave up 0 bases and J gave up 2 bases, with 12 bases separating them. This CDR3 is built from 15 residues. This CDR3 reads CASSLDVGAAYEQYF. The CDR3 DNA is TGCGCCAGCAGCTTGGACGTAGGGGCAGCCTACGAGCAGTACTTC. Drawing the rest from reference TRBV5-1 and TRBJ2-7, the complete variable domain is KAGVTQTPRYLIKTRGQQVTLSCSPISGHRSVSWYQQTPGQGLQFLFEYFSETQRNKGNFPGRFSGRQFSNSRSEMNVSTLELGDSALYLCASSLDVGAAYEQYFGPGTRLTVT.

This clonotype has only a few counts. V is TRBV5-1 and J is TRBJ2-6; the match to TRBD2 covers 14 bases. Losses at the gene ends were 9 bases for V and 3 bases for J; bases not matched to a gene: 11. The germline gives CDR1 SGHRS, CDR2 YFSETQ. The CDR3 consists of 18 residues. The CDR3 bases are TGCGCCACCAAACGGACTAGCGGGAGGACTGATGGGGCCAACGTCCTGACTTTC. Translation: CATKRTSGRTDGANVLTF.

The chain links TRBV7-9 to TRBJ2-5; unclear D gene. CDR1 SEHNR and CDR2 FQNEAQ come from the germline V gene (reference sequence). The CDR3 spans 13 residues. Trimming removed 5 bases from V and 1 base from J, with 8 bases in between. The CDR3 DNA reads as TGTGCCAGCAGCCGGTTTCCCCAAGAGACCCAGTACTTC. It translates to CASSRFPQETQYF.

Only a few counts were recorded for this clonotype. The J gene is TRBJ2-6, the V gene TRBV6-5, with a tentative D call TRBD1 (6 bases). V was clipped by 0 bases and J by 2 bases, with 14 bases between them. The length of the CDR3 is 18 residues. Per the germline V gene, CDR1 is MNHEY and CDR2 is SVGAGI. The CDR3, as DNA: TGTGCCAGCAGTTACTCGCACTCTACAGGGACTGGGGCCAACGTCCTGACTTTC. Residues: CASSYSHSTGTGANVLTF.

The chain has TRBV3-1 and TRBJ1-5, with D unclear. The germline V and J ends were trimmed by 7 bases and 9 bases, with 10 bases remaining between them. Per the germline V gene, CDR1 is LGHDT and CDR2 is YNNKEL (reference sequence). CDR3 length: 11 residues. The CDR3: CASKGPRPQHF. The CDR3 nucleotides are TGTGCCAGCAAGGGCCCGCGGCCCCAGCATTTT. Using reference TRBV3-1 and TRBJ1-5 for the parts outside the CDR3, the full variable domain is DTAVSQTPKYLVTQMGNDKSIKCEQNLGHDTMYWYKQDSKKFLKIMFSYNNKELIINETVPNRFSPKSPDKAHLNLHINSLELGDSAVYFCASKGPRPQHFGDGTRLSIL.

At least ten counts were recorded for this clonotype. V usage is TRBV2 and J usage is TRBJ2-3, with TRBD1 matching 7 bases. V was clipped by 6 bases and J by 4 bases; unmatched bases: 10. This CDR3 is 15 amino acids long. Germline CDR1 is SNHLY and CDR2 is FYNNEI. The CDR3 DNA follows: TGTGCCAGCAGGGGAGAGACAGGGAAGGCAGATACGCAGTATTTT. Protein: CASRGETGKADTQYF.

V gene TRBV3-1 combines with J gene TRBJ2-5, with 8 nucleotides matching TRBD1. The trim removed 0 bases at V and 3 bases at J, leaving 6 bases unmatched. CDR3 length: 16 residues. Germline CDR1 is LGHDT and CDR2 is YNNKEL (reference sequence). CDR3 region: CASSQETGGPKETQYF. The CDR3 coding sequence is TGTGCCAGCAGCCAAGAAACAGGGGGGCCCAAAGAGACCCAGTACTTC.

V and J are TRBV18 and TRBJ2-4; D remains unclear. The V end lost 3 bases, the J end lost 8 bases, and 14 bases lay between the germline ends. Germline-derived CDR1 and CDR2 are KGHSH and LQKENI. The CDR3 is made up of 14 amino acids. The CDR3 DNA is TGTGCCAGCTCACCTACGAACTCTGGTGACATTCAGTACTTC. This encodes CASSPTNSGDIQYF.

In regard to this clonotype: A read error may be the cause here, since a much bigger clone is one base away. The CDR3 loop reads CGSSLTGGADEQYF. The CDR3 DNA reads TGTGGCAGCAGCTTGACAGGGGGCGCGGACGAGCAGTACTTC. This chain joins TRBV27 and TRBJ2-7, with 10 bases matching TRBD1. CDR3 length: 14 amino acids. Looked up from germline, CDR1 is MNHEY and CDR2 is SMNVEV (reference sequence).

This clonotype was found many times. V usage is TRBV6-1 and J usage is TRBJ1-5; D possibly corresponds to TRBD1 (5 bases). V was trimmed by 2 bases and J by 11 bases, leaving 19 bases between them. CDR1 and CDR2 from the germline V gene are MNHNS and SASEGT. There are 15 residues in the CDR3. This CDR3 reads CASSERHLDTQTQHF. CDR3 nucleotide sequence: TGTGCCAGCAGTGAACGCCACCTGGACACGCAGACCCAGCATTTT.

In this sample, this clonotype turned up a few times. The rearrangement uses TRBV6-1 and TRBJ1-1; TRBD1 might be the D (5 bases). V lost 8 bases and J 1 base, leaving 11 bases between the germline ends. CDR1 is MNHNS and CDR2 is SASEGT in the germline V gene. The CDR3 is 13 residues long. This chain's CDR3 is CASHGQKNTEAFF. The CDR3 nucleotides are TGTGCCAGCCATGGACAAAAGAACACTGAAGCTTTCTTT.

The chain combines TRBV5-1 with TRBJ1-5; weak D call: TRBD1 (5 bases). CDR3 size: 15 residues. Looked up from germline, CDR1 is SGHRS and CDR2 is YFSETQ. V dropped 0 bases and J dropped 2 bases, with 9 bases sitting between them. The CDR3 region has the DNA TGCGCCAGCAGCTTGGGTACGACAGGCAATCAGCCCCAGCATTTT. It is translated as CASSLGTTGNQPQHF.

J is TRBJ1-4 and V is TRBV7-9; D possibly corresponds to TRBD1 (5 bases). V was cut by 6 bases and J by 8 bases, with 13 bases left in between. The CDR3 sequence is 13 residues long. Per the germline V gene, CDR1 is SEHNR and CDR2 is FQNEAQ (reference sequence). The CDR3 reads CASSKGIREKLFF. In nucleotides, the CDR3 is TGTGCCAGCAGTAAGGGGATCCGGGAAAAACTGTTTTTT.

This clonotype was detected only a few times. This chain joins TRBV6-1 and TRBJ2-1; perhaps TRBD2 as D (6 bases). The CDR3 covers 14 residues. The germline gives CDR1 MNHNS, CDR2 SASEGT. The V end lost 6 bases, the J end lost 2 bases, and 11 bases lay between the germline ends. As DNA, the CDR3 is TGTGCCAGCAGCGAAATAGCGGCCTACAATGAGCAGTTCTTC. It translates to CASSEIAAYNEQFF.

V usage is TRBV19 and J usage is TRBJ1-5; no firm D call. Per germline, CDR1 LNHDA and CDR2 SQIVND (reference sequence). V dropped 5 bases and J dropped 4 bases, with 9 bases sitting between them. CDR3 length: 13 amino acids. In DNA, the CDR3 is TGTGCCAGTAGTCATGATAGGAATCAGCCCCAGCATTTT. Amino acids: CASSHDRNQPQHF.

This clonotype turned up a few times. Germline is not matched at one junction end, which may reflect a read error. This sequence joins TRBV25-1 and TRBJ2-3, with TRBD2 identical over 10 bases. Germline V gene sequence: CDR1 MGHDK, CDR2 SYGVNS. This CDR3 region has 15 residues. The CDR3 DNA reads TGTGCCGGCAGTGAATCTAGCGGGAGAGGAGAGATGCAGTATTTT. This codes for CAGSESSGRGEMQYF.

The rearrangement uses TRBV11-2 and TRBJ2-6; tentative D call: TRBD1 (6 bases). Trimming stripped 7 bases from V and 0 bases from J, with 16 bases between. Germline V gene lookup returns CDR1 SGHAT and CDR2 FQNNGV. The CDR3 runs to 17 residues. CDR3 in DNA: TGTGCCAGCATCCCCATAACAGGGACCTCTGGGGCCAACGTCCTGACTTTC. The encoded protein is CASIPITGTSGANVLTF.

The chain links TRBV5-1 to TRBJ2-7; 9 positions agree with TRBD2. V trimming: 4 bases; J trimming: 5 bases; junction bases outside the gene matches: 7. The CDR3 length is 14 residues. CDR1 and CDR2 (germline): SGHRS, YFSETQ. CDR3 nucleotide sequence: TGCGCCAGCAGCCCGGGGGGACTAGCTGACGAGCAGTACTTC. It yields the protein CASSPGGLADEQYF.

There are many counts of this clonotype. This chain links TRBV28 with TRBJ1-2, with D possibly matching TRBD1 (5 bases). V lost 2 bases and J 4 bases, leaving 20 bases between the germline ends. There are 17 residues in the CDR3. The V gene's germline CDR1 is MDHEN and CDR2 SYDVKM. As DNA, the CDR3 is TGTGCCAGCAGTTTAGGCGTCGGGGGGGGTCGTGTCTATGGCTACACCTTC. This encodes CASSLGVGGGRVYGYTF.

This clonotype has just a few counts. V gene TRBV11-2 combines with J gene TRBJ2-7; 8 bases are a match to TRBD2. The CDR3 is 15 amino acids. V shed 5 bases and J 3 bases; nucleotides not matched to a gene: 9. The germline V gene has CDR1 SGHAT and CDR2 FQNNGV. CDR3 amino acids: CASSRAGARRYEQYF. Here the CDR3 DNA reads TGTGCCAGCAGCCGAGCGGGAGCCAGACGCTACGAGCAGTACTTC.

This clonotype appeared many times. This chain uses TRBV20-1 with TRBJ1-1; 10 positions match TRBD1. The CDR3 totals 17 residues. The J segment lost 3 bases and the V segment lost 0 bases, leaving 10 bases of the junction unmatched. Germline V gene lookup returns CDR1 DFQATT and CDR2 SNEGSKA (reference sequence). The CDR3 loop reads CSARDRDRGRWDTEAFF. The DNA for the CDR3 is TGCAGTGCTAGAGATCGGGACAGGGGACGTTGGGACACTGAAGCTTTCTTT.

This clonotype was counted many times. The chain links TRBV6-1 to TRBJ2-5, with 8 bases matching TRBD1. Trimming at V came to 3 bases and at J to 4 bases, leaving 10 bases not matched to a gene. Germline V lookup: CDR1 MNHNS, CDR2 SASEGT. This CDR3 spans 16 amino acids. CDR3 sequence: CASSERDRGARETQYF. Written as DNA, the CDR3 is TGTGCCAGCAGTGAGAGAGACAGGGGTGCTCGAGAGACCCAGTACTTC.

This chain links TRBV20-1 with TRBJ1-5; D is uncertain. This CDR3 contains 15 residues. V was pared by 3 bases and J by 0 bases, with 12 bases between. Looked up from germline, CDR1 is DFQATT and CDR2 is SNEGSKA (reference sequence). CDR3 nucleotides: TGCAGTGCTAGTCCCCGACAACATAGCAATCAGCCCCAGCATTTT. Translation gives CSASPRQHSNQPQHF.

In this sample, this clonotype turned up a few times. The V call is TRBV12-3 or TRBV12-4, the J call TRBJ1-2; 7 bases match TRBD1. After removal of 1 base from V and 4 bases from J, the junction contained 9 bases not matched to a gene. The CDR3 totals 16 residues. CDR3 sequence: CASSLEGAEVGYGYTF. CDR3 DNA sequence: TGTGCCAGCAGTTTAGAGGGGGCCGAAGTTGGCTATGGCTACACCTTC.